What follows are 18 T cell receptor beta chains derived from one specimen sequenced in a study of early T cells in non-severe SARS-CoV-2 infection. TCRdb called the 5' RACE reads again in MiXCR, with one record for every CDR3 protein. The sample lists some 28,000 distinct CDR3 sequences; approximately 4.6% were seen once. Material: whole blood. These receptors came from an adult who was a healthcare worker with PCR-confirmed SARS-CoV-2 infection or an uninfected control (not recorded which).

This chain joins TRBV5-1 and TRBJ2-2, with a possible D match to TRBD2 (6 bases). Germline V gene sequence: CDR1 SGHRS, CDR2 YFSETQ. Trimming stripped 0 bases from V and 5 bases from J, with 8 bases between. CDR3 length: 14 residues. The DNA of the CDR3 is TGCGCCAGCAGCTTGGCCCGGGGGACCGGGGAGCTGTTTTTT. Translating it yields CASSLARGTGELFF.

This clonotype showed up many times. V usage is TRBV12-3 or TRBV12-4 and J usage is TRBJ1-3; D is ambiguous. The CDR3 is made up of 13 amino acids. V was clipped by 1 base and J by 3 bases, with 4 bases between them. CDR3 DNA sequence: TGTGCCAGCAGTTTAGGACGTGGAAACACCATATATTTT. Translated: CASSLGRGNTIYF.

The table lists this clonotype with many counts. The rearrangement links TRBV7-6 to TRBJ2-3; TRBD2 is a possible D gene (5 bases). In germline, CDR1 is SGHVS, CDR2 FNYEAQ. The CDR3 is made up of 14 amino acids. Trimming stripped 1 base from V and 2 bases from J, with 7 bases between. The CDR3 protein is CASSLVGDTDTQYF. In DNA form, the CDR3 reads TGTGCCAGCAGCTTAGTCGGGGACACAGATACGCAGTATTTT. The complete variable domain, with remaining parts taken from reference TRBV7-6 and TRBJ2-3, reads GAGVSQSPRYKVTKRGQDVALRCDPISGHVSLYWYRQALGQGPEFLTYFNYEAQQDKSGLPNDRFSAERPEGSISTLTIQRTEQRDSAMYRCASSLVGDTDTQYFGPGTRLTVL.

This clonotype appeared many times. This sequence joins TRBV2 and TRBJ2-2; a weak D match, TRBD1 (5 bases). Germline lookup yields CDR1 SNHLY and CDR2 FYNNEI. CDR3 size: 14 residues. The V gene lost 9 bases and the J gene lost 2 bases, with 13 bases spanning the gap. Written as DNA, the CDR3 is TGTGCCAGTATGACAGAGTCAAACACCGGGGAGCTGTTTTTT. This codes for CASMTESNTGELFF.

This clonotype occurred many times. CDR3 residues: CASTWTGSYEQYF. DNA for the CDR3: TGTGCCAGCACCTGGACAGGGTCCTACGAGCAGTACTTC. This sequence joins TRBV7-9 and TRBJ2-7, with 8 positions matching TRBD1. Germline CDR1 SEHNR, CDR2 FQNEAQ (reference sequence). After removal of 7 bases from V and 1 base from J, the junction contained 3 bases not matched to a gene. The CDR3 has 13 amino acids.

This clonotype was seen many times. This chain joins TRBV7-8 and TRBJ2-2; D assignment may be TRBD1 or TRBD2 (5 bases each). CDR1 and CDR2 from the germline V gene are SGHVS and FQNEAQ. This CDR3 is 16 amino acids long. Trimming took 5 bases from V and 0 from J, leaving 13 bases between them. The CDR3 protein is CASSVSGASNTGELFF. DNA of the CDR3: TGTGCCAGCAGCGTATCCGGGGCCTCGAACACCGGGGAGCTGTTTTTT.

The chain has TRBV20-1 and TRBJ1-5; tentatively, D is TRBD1 (6 bases). This CDR3 is built from 15 residues. V was clipped by 2 bases and J by 1 base, with 12 bases between them. The V gene's germline CDR1 is DFQATT and CDR2 SNEGSKA (reference sequence). CDR3 residues: CSARSGTHSNQPQHF. For the CDR3, the DNA is TGCAGTGCTAGAAGCGGGACACACAGCAATCAGCCCCAGCATTTT.

This clonotype was picked up many times. CDR3 in amino acids: CASSYLKGTEAFF. The CDR3 DNA reads TGTGCCAGCAGTTACTTAAAGGGGACTGAAGCTTTCTTT. The chain has TRBV6-2 or TRBV6-3 and TRBJ1-1, with D possibly TRBD1 on 5 matching bases. Germline V gives CDR1 MNHEY, CDR2 SVGEGT. Trimming stripped 1 base from V and 5 bases from J, with 8 bases between. CDR3 length equals 13 residues.

The chain joins TRBV27 to TRBJ1-3; the D is unclear. V lost 8 bases to trimming and J lost 0 bases, with 8 bases between them. CDR1 is MNHEY, CDR2 SMNVEV, per germline (reference sequence). This CDR3 has 13 amino acids. The CDR3 loop is CASAWSSGNTIYF. In nucleotides, the CDR3 is TGTGCCAGCGCTTGGAGCTCTGGAAACACCATATATTTT.

Ten or more counts support this clonotype. V usage is TRBV5-4 and J usage is TRBJ2-1, with a tentative D call TRBD2 (7 bases). CDR1 SGHNT and CDR2 YYREEE come from the germline V gene (reference sequence). This CDR3 has 17 amino acids. Between the trimmed V and J ends, which lost 4 bases and 0 bases, there was a span of 17 bases. CDR3 sequence (DNA): TGTGCCAGCAGCCCCAGGGGTGGGGGGGCCTCCTACAATGAGCAGTTCTTC. Translating gives CASSPRGGGASYNEQFF.

This clonotype was observed many times. The chain is built from TRBV24-1 and TRBJ2-1; 13 nucleotides align to TRBD2. This CDR3 comprises 16 residues. V dropped 4 bases and J dropped 8; count of bases not matched to a gene: 7. Germline V gives CDR1 KGHDR, CDR2 SFDVKD. The CDR3 sequence: CATSDQTSGRGHEQFF. Here the CDR3 DNA reads TGTGCCACCAGTGACCAAACTAGCGGGAGGGGCCATGAGCAGTTCTTC.

The gene calls are TRBV12-3 or TRBV12-4 and TRBJ1-6; D unresolved. V was shortened by 3 bases and J by 4 bases, with 19 bases between the two germline ends. The CDR3 sequence is 18 residues long. DNA for the CDR3: TGTGCCAGCAGTTTTGGCCAGGCGGCCCGCTTTTATAATTCACCCCTCCACTTT. It codes for CASSFGQAARFYNSPLHF.

The sample holds many counts of this clonotype. The genes are TRBV12-3 or TRBV12-4 and TRBJ2-5, with TRBD1 matching 8 bases. This CDR3 has 18 amino acids. V lost 1 base, J lost 3 bases, and 13 bases stayed unmatched. CDR3 sequence: CASSLVISVGQVKETQYF. DNA of the CDR3: TGTGCCAGCAGTTTAGTTATTAGTGTGGGACAGGTAAAAGAGACCCAGTACTTC.

In its sample, this clonotype was seen many times. The chain couples TRBV5-4 to TRBJ2-3; possible D gene TRBD2, 6 bases. Per the germline V gene, CDR1 is SGHNT and CDR2 is YYREEE (reference sequence). The CDR3 sequence is 15 residues long. V was clipped by 0 bases and J by 0 bases, with 8 bases between them. The CDR3 loop is CASSLVAASTDTQYF. In DNA, the CDR3 is TGTGCCAGCAGCTTGGTAGCGGCAAGCACAGATACGCAGTATTTT.

The chain uses TRBV27 and TRBJ2-7; 8 positions agree with TRBD2. Unmatched junction bases numbered 11, after V lost 4 bases and J lost 0 bases. The CDR3 sequence is 17 residues long. CDR1 MNHEY and CDR2 SMNVEV come from the germline V gene (reference sequence). CDR3 DNA: TGTGCCAGCAGTTGGTTCGGGGGGGGGACGGCCTCCTACGAGCAGTACTTC. This codes for CASSWFGGGTASYEQYF.

This clonotype appeared many times. This chain joins TRBV5-1 and TRBJ2-4; 7 bases map to TRBD1. CDR1 and CDR2 (germline): SGHRS, YFSETQ. V shed 3 bases and J 0 bases; nucleotides not matched to a gene: 6. This CDR3 has 16 residues. The CDR3 sequence is CASSYGDSLAKNIQYF. As DNA, the CDR3 is TGCGCCAGCAGCTATGGGGACAGCCTAGCCAAAAACATTCAGTACTTC.

The table lists this clonotype with many counts. The rearrangement joins TRBV19 to TRBJ2-5; D may be TRBD1 or TRBD2 (5 bases each). The CDR3 is 16 amino acids. V was clipped by 8 bases and J by 4 bases, with 23 bases between them. Germline-derived CDR1 and CDR2 are LNHDA and SQIVND (reference sequence). CDR3 nucleotides: TGTGCCAGTGCCCGCCCAGGGACGGGCGGAGGAGAGACCCAGTACTTC. Protein: CASARPGTGGGETQYF.

Only a few counts were recorded for this clonotype. The chain couples TRBV12-3 or TRBV12-4 to TRBJ1-5, with D unresolved. This CDR3 region has 14 residues. With 3 bases removed from V and 6 bases from J, the gap between germline ends came to 12 bases. The CDR3 DNA reads as TGTGCCAGCAGTTTGCAGACGGTTGGTCAGCCCCAGCATTTT. It is translated as CASSLQTVGQPQHF.